Listed here are 7 T cell receptor beta chains from one sample, sequenced in a study of T cell repertoires in cytomegalovirus infection. TCRdb independently ran MiXCR on the reads; one entry per CDR3 protein. The sample includes approximately 750,000 distinct CDR3 sequences, approximately 34% of them seen just once. The material sequenced was PBMCs. These receptors were taken from a human donor in good health (CMV status not recorded). Some clones in this sample may be carry-over from other donors' samples.

This chain uses TRBV5-1 with TRBJ2-2; the D gene is possibly TRBD2 (6 bases). The V end lost 0 bases, the J end lost 6 bases, and 9 bases lay between the germline ends. CDR1 is SGHRS, CDR2 YFSETQ, per germline. The CDR3 has 14 amino acids. The CDR3 protein is CASSLALAPGELFF. CDR3 coding DNA: TGCGCCAGCAGCTTGGCACTAGCACCCGGGGAGCTGTTTTTT.

This clonotype was picked up a small number of times. The chain combines TRBV7-3 with TRBJ2-4; TRBD1 matches at 7 bases. Germline lookup yields CDR1 SGHTA and CDR2 FQGTGA. The CDR3 covers 14 residues. J was trimmed by 8 bases and V by 5 bases; bases with no gene match: 9. The CDR3 DNA reads TGTGCCAGCAGCAGACAGGGTCAAGGGGACATTCAGTACTTC. Residues: CASSRQGQGDIQYF.

This chain connects TRBV7-9 to TRBJ2-7, with D unresolved. The germline V and J ends were trimmed by 2 bases and 0 bases, with 11 bases remaining between them. Germline assignment: CDR1 SEHNR and CDR2 FQNEAQ (reference sequence). This CDR3 contains 15 residues. DNA of the CDR3: TGTGCCAGCAGCTTAACGGACCTCAGCTCCTACGAGCAGTACTTC. This codes for CASSLTDLSSYEQYF. Complete variable domain (other parts from reference TRBV7-9 and TRBJ2-7): DTGVSQNPRHKITKRGQNVTFRCDPISEHNRLYWYRQTLGQGPEFLTYFQNEAQLEKSRLLSDRFSAERPKGSFSTLEIQRTEQGDSAMYLCASSLTDLSSYEQYFGPGTRLTVT.

The chain couples TRBV7-9 to TRBJ2-7; 9 bases fit TRBD2. The ends lost 5 bases at V and 7 bases at J; junction bases unmatched: 9. There are 14 residues in the CDR3. Per the germline V gene, CDR1 is SEHNR and CDR2 is FQNEAQ (reference sequence). As DNA, the CDR3 is TGTGCCAGCAGCCTTAGCGGGGGATTGGGGGAGCAGTACTTC. Its translation: CASSLSGGLGEQYF.

This clonotype was observed many times. The CDR3 here is CASRNSAGTGRVTEAFF. The CDR3 nucleotides are TGTGCCAGCAGGAACAGTGCCGGGACAGGGAGAGTCACTGAAGCTTTCTTT. The chain has TRBV6-1 and TRBJ1-1; 9 bases map to TRBD1. Germline CDR1 is MNHNS and CDR2 is SASEGT. Unmatched junction bases numbered 15, after V lost 6 bases and J lost 4 bases. The CDR3 consists of 17 residues.

The rearrangement links TRBV5-6 to TRBJ2-2, with 8 bases identical to TRBD1. There are 16 residues in the CDR3. V shed 2 bases, J shed 7 bases, and the junction held 10 bases outside the gene matches. CDR1 SGHDT and CDR2 YYEEEE come from the germline V gene. The CDR3 nucleotides are TGTGCCAGCAGCTTCGCAGACACAGGGGGTCACGGGGAGCTGTTTTTT. Amino acids: CASSFADTGGHGELFF.

In regard to this clonotype: Here the CDR3 omits its conserved ending phenylalanine or tryptophan, so a read error is the likely source. It is unclear where the CDR3 begins or ends on the DNA, so no DNA is shown, and the CDR3 is as TCRdb lists it. CDR3: CASSEFQGLENGQLL. V usage is TRBV2 and J usage is TRBJ2-1; the D segment call TRBD1 is taken from the table without a DNA check. The CDR3 spans 15 amino acids, including both terminal residues. Germline values: CDR1 SNHLY, CDR2 FYNNEI.